The rows below give T cell receptor beta chains drawn from one sample of a study of a mutant IDH1 vaccine in newly diagnosed glioma. Assay used: immunoSEQ multiplex PCR; TCRdb lists only in-frame clones, some missing. The sample consists of roughly 130,000 clones, 80% of them appearing once. These TCRs' antigens remain unknown. Sample: PBMCs, taken from a glioma patient whose treatment included an IDH1 peptide vaccine. The receptors here all came from a man between 40 and 49 years old with glioma. The CDR3 runs from the conserved cysteine through the conserved F or W. The order of the fields is D gene, clone size, J gene, V gene, CDR3 DNA, CDR3 protein. D genes are given only for firm matches. Clone size is given for some rows only: seen once, a few or many times, or a class if the clone is expanded.

>NA|NA|TRBJ1-1|TRBV9
TGTGCCAGCAGCAGGGGGGGCAGCTCTGGATCCACTGAAGCTTTCTTT
CASSRGGSSGSTEAFF
>NA|NA|TRBJ2-7|TRBV21-1
TGTGCCGGCGCTTGGACATCATCCTACGAGCAGTACTTC
CAGAWTSSYEQYF
>TRBD1|NA|TRBJ2-7|TRBV7-9
TGTGCCAGCACCCGGACAGGGTCATCAAACGAGCAGTACTTC
CASTRTGSSNEQYF
>NA|NA|TRBJ2-5|TRBV2
TGTGCCAGCATGCGAGGGGTAATAGAGACCCAGTACTTC
CASMRGVIETQYF
>TRBD1|NA|TRBJ1-2|TRBV19
TGTGCCAGTACCCTTCCGGGACAGGGTCCCTATGGCTACACCTTC
CASTLPGQGPYGYTF
>TRBD1|few|TRBJ1-1|TRBV25-1
TGTGCCAGCAGTGGGACAGGGAGAGGGTACACTGAAGCTTTCTTT
CASSGTGRGYTEAFF
>NA|NA|TRBJ2-7|TRBV7-3
TGTGCCAGCAGGTATGGGGCAGGGAGGAACTTC
CASRYGAGRNF
>NA|NA|TRBJ1-1|TRBV12-5
TGTGCTAGTGGTTTGGTACGGGTGGGCTGGAACACTGAAGCTTTCTTT
CASGLVRVGWNTEAFF
>TRBD1|once|TRBJ2-1|TRBV2
TGTGCCAGCAGGGCGGGGACAGGGGCGTACAATGAGCAGTTCTTC
CASRAGTGAYNEQFF
>NA|NA|TRBJ1-4|TRBV6-1
TGTGCCAGCAGTGAAGATAGAGGATATAATGAAAAACTGTTTTTT
CASSEDRGYNEKLFF
>TRBD1|NA|TRBJ2-1|TRBV28
TGTGCCACTATAAGAGGACAGGGGATCTACAATGAGCAGTTCTTC
CATIRGQGIYNEQFF
>TRBD1|NA|TRBJ1-1|TRBV5-1
TGCGCCAGCAGCCCCGGGGGGGGACAGCCCGACACTGAAGCTTTCTTT
CASSPGGGQPDTEAFF
>NA|NA|TRBJ2-1|TRBV5-6
TGTGCCAGCAGCTTGTTCAACTTGGGGGTTTACAATGAGCAGTTCTTC
CASSLFNLGVYNEQFF
>NA|NA|TRBJ1-2|TRBV6-1
TGTGCCAGCAGGACGTCTACAGGGATATATGGCTACACCTTC
CASRTSTGIYGYTF
>TRBD1|NA|TRBJ2-5|TRBV4-2
TGTGCCAGCAGCCAGAGACAGGGTTTCGAGACCCAGTACTTC
CASSQRQGFETQYF
>NA|few|TRBJ2-5|TRBV2
TGTGCCAGCAACCGGCGTGGAGAGACCCAGTACTTC
CASNRRGETQYF
>TRBD2|NA|TRBJ2-2|TRBV5-1
TGCGCCAGCAGCCGTGCCGGGACTAGCGGGAGAGGCACCGGGGAGCTGTTTTTT
CASSRAGTSGRGTGELFF